The 16 T cell receptor beta chains below were found in one sample sequenced in a study of human CD8 memory T cell subsets. Scientists made TCR beta libraries using UMI-labeled 5' RACE. TCRdb reanalyzed the 5' RACE reads, giving one entry per CDR3 protein sequence and no DNA. The sample totals more than 8,000 distinct CDR3 sequences; its top ten clones hold 20% to 25%. Sequenced: CD8+ T cells from PBMCs. The receptors derive from a human donor in good health.

The chain carries TRBV20-1 and TRBJ1-1; TCRdb designates TRBD1, a call that cannot be tested without DNA. There are 15 residues in the CDR3. CDR1 is DFQATT, CDR2 SNEGSKA, per germline (reference sequence). The CDR3 loop is CSARDRATVNTEAFF.

The V call is TRBV4-3, the J call TRBJ2-7; TCRdb selects TRBD2, and the lack of DNA leaves this call unchecked. CDR1 is LGHNA and CDR2 is YSLEER in the germline V gene. The CDR3 is made up of 16 amino acids. The CDR3 sequence is CASSQDLTSGSYEQYF.

The chain employs TRBV29-1 and TRBJ2-5; TCRdb picks TRBD1, but there is no DNA to check that call. The CDR3 runs to 12 residues. Germline lookup yields CDR1 SQVTM and CDR2 ANQGSEA. The CDR3 is CSVRTGFPTQYF.

The CDR3: CARSSRDPRVAGGNEQFF. The chain employs TRBV5-3 and TRBJ2-1; TCRdb's D call, TRBD2, is unchecked because there is no DNA. TRBV5-3 is sorted into the ORF group, with uncertain function. The CDR3 runs to 18 residues.

V is TRBV19 and J is TRBJ1-1; TCRdb indicates TRBD1, and absent DNA this call remains unverified. Germline CDR1 reads LNHDA; CDR2 reads SQIVND (reference sequence). The CDR3 has 14 residues. CDR3: CASSQQGQNTEAFF.

The chain links TRBV4-1 to TRBJ2-7. CDR1 is MGHRA and CDR2 is YSYEKL in the germline V gene. CDR3 size: 13 residues. CDR3 sequence reads: CASSQGTLYEQYF.

The V and J genes are TRBV7-6 and TRBJ2-2. Germline lookup yields CDR1 SGHVS and CDR2 FNYEAQ. The CDR3 is made up of 11 amino acids. The CDR3 is CASSPSGELFF.

The V call is TRBV7-9, the J call TRBJ1-6; checking the TCRdb D call of TRBD1 is not possible without DNA. The germline gives CDR1 SEHNR, CDR2 FQNEAQ (reference sequence). CDR3 length equals 15 residues. This CDR3 is CASSATGPYNSPLHF.

This chain joins TRBV5-1 and TRBJ2-7; TCRdb's assignment of TRBD1 cannot be checked, as there is no DNA. This CDR3 spans 13 amino acids. Germline loops: CDR1 SGHRS, CDR2 YFSETQ. This CDR3 reads CASSYNQGKTQDF.

In terms of frequency, this clonotype is medium-sized. The chain recombines TRBV6-6 with TRBJ2-5; TCRdb proposes TRBD1, but this gene call is untestable without DNA. CDR3 size: 13 residues. Germline V lookup: CDR1 MNHNY, CDR2 SVGAGI (reference sequence). CDR3 region: CASSSGNQETQYF.

The V and J genes are TRBV29-1 and TRBJ1-2. The CDR3 totals 13 residues. The V gene's germline CDR1 is SQVTM and CDR2 ANQGSEA. The CDR3 sequence is CSVEDRSLYGYTF.

The chain joins TRBV7-2 to TRBJ2-5; TCRdb lists TRBD1, though no DNA is available to test this call. The CDR3 sequence is 15 residues long. Germline loops: CDR1 SGHTA, CDR2 FQGNSA. The CDR3 sequence: CASSYYGDRGETQYF.

V usage is TRBV28 and J usage is TRBJ2-7; TCRdb calls TRBD1, which cannot be checked without DNA. In germline, CDR1 is MDHEN, CDR2 SYDVKM. The CDR3 consists of 15 residues. CDR3: CASSLLSGGAYEQYF.

This clonotype is identified as medium-sized (0.01 to 0.1%) from frequency. V usage is TRBV5-1 and J usage is TRBJ1-6. The CDR3 loop spans 16 amino acids. Looked up from germline, CDR1 is SGHRS and CDR2 is YFSETQ. CDR3: CASSLDREVYNSPLHF.

The chain recombines TRBV14 with TRBJ1-3. This CDR3 spans 15 amino acids. Germline V gives CDR1 SGHDN, CDR2 FVKESK. CDR3 in amino acids: CASSQDRHPGNTIYF.

V gene TRBV27 combines with J gene TRBJ2-1; the D call from TCRdb, TRBD2, cannot be confirmed without DNA. Germline V gene data show CDR1 as MNHEY and CDR2 as SMNVEV (reference sequence). This CDR3 contains 16 residues. This CDR3 reads CASSLAGPEFYNEQFF.